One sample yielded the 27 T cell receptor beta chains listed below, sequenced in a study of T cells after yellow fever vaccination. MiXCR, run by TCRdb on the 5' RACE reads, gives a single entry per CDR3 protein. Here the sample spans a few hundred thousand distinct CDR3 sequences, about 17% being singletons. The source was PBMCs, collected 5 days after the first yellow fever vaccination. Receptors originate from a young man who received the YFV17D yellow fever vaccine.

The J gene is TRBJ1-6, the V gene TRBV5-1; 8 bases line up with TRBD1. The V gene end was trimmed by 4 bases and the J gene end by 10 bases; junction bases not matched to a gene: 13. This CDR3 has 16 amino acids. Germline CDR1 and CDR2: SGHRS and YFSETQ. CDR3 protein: CASSRGGETGVSPLHF. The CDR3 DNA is TGCGCCAGCAGCCGGGGCGGTGAGACAGGGGTCTCACCCCTCCACTTT.

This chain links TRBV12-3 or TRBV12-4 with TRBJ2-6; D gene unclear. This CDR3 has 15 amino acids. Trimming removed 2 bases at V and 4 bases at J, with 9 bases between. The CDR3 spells CASSLRSLGANVLTF. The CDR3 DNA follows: TGTGCCAGCAGTTTACGGTCTCTGGGGGCCAACGTCCTGACTTTC.

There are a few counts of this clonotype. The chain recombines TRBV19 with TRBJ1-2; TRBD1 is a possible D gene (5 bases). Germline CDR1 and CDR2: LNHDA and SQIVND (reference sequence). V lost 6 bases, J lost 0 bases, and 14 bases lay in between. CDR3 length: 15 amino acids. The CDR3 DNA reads TGTGCCAGTAGCAACCAAGGGACCACTAACTATGGCTACACCTTC. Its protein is CASSNQGTTNYGYTF.

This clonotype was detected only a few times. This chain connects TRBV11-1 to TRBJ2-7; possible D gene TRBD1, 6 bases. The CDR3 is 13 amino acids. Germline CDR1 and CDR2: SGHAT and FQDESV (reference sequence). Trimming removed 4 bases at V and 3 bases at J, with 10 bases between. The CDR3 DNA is TGTGCCAGCAGCTCCAGGGGCCTCTACGAGCAGTACTTC. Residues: CASSSRGLYEQYF.

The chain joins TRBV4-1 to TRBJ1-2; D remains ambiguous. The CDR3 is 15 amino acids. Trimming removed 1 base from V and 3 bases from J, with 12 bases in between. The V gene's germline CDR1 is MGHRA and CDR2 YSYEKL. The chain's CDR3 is CASSQGQTKHYGYTF. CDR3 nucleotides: TGCGCCAGCAGCCAAGGCCAGACCAAACACTATGGCTACACCTTC.

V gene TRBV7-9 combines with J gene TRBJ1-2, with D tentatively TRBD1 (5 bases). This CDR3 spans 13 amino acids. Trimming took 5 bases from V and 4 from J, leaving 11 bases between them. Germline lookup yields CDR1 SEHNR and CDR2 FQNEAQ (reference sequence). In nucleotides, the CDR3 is TGTGCCAGCAGCCTAGACAGTATCTATGGCTACACCTTC. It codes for CASSLDSIYGYTF.

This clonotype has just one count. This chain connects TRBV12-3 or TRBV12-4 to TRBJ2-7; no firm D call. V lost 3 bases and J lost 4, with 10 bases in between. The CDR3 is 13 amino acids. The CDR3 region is CASSFGPEYEQYF. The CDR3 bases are TGTGCCAGCAGTTTCGGCCCAGAATACGAGCAGTACTTC.

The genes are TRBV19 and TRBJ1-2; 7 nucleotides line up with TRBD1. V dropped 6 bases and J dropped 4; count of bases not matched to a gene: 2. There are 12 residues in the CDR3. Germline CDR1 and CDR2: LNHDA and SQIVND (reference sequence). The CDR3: CASRGTAYGYTF. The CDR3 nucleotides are TGTGCCAGTAGGGGGACAGCCTATGGCTACACCTTC. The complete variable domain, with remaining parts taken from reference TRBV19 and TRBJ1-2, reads DGGITQSPKYLFRKEGQNVTLSCEQNLNHDAMYWYRQDPGQGLRLIYYSQIVNDFQKGDIAEGYSVSREKKESFPLTVTSAQKNPTAFYLCASRGTAYGYTFGSGTRLTVV.

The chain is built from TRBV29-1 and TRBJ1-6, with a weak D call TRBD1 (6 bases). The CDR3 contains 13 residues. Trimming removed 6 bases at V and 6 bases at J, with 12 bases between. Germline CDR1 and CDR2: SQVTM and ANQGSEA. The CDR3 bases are TGCAGCGTCCTCCCAGGGGCTAATTCACCCCTCCACTTT. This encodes CSVLPGANSPLHF.

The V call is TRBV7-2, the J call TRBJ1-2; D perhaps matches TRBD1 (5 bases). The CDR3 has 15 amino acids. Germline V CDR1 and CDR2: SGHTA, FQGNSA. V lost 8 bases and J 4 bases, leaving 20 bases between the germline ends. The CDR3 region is CASAPRGHLPYGYTF. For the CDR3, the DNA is TGTGCCAGCGCCCCAAGGGGTCACTTACCCTATGGCTACACCTTC.

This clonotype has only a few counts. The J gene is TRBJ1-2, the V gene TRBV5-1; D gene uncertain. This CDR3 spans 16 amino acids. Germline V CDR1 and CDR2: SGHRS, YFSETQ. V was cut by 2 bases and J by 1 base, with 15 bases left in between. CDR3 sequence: CASSFQAQTDNYGYTF. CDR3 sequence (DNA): TGCGCCAGCAGCTTCCAGGCCCAGACGGATAACTATGGCTACACCTTC.

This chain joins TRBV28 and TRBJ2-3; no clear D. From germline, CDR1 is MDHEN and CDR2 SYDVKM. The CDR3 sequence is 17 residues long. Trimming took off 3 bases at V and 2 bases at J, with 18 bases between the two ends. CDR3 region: CASSFVARPLLTDTQYF. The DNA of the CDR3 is TGTGCCAGCAGTTTTGTAGCCAGGCCCCTACTCACAGATACGCAGTATTTT.

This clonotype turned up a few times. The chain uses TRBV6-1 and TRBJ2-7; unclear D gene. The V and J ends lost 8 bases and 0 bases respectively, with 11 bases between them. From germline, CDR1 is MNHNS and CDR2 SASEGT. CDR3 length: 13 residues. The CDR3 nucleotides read TGTGCCAGCGCCTTGGCAGCCTCCTACGAGCAGTACTTC. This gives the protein CASALAASYEQYF.

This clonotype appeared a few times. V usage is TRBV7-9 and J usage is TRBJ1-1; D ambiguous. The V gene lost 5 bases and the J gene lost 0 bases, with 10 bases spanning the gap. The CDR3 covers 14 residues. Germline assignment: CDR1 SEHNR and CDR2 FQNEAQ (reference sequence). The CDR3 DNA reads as TGTGCCAGCAGCCCCCGGGAGGTGAACACTGAAGCTTTCTTT. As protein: CASSPREVNTEAFF.

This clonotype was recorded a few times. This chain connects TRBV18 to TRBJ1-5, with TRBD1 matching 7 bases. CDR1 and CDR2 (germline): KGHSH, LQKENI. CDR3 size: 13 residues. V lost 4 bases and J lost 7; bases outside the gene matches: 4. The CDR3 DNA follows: TGTGCCAGCTCACAAACCAGGGGGCAGCCCCAGCATTTT. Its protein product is CASSQTRGQPQHF.

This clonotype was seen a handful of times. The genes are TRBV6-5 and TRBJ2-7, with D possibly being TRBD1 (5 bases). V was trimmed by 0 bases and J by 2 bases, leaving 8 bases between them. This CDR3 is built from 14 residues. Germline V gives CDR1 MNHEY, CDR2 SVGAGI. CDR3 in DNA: TGTGCCAGCAGTTACTCTATGACAGCCTACGAGCAGTACGTC. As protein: CASSYSMTAYEQYV.

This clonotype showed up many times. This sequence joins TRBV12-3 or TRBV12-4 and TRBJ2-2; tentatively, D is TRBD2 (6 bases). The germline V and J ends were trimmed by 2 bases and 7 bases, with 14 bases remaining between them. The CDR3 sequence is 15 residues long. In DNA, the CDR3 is TGTGCCAGCAGTTTAAGTGCGGGGATTAGCGGGGAGCTGTTTTTT. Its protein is CASSLSAGISGELFF.

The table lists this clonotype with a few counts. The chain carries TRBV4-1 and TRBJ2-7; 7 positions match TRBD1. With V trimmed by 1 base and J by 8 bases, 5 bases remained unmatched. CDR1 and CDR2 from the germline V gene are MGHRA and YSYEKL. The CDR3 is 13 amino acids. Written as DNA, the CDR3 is TGCGCCAGCAGCCAAGTTCAGGGGGAAAAGCAGTACGTC. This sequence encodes CASSQVQGEKQYV.

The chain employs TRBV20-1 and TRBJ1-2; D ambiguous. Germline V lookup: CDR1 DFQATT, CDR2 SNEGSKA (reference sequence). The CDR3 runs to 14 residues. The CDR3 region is CSHLGEEANYGYTF. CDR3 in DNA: TGCAGCCACCTTGGGGAGGAAGCTAACTATGGCTACACCTTC.

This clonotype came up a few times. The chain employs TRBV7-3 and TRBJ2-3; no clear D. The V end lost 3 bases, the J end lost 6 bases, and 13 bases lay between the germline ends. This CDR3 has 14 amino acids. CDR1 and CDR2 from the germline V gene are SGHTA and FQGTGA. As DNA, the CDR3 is TGTGCCAGCAGCTTGACCATCGGTGCGGATACGCAGTATTTT. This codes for CASSLTIGADTQYF.

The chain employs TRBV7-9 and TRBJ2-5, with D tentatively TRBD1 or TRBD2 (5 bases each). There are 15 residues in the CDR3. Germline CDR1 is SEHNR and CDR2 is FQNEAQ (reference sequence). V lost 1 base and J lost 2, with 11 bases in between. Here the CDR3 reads CASSLVGRLQETQYF. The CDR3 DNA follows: TGTGCCAGCAGCTTAGTGGGACGCCTGCAAGAGACCCAGTACTTC. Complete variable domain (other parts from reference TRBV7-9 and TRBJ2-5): DTGVSQNPRHKITKRGQNVTFRCDPISEHNRLYWYRQTLGQGPEFLTYFQNEAQLEKSRLLSDRFSAERPKGSFSTLEIQRTEQGDSAMYLCASSLVGRLQETQYFGPGTRLLVL.

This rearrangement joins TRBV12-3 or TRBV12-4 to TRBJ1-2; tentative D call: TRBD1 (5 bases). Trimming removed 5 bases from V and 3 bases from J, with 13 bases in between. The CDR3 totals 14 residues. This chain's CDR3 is CASSTRTGDYGYTF. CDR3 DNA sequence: TGTGCCAGCAGTACCCGGACGGGGGACTATGGCTACACCTTC.

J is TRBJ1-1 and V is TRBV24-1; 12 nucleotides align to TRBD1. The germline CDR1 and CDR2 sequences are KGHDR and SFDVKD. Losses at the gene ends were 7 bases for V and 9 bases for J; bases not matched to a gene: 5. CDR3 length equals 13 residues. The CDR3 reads CATRGTGGGKAFF. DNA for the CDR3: TGTGCCACCAGAGGGACAGGGGGCGGCAAAGCTTTCTTT.

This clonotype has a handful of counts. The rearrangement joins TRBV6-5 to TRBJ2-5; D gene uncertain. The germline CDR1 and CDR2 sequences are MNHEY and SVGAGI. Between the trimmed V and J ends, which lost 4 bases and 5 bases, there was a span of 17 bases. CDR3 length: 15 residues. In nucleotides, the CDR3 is TGTGCCAGCAGTTCCCCCCCGACGGGTAGGGAGACCCAGTACTTC. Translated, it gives CASSSPPTGRETQYF.

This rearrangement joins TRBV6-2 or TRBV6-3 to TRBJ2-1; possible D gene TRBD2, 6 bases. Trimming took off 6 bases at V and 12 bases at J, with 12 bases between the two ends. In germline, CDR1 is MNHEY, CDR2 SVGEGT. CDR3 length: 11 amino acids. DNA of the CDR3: TGTGCCAGCAGCGCTTCCGGGGGGCAGTTCTTC. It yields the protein CASSASGGQFF.

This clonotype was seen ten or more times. This CDR3 is CASKLQGPPAGAFF. In DNA, the CDR3 is TGTGCCAGCAAATTACAGGGGCCGCCCGCGGGGGCTTTCTTT. The rearrangement joins TRBV2 to TRBJ1-1; 7 bases map to TRBD1. The CDR3 is 14 amino acids. The ends lost 7 bases at V and 11 bases at J; junction bases unmatched: 16. Germline V gene data show CDR1 as SNHLY and CDR2 as FYNNEI.

The CDR3 protein is CASSPVGPPSGNEQFF. The CDR3 nucleotides read TGTGCCAGCAGCCCAGTTGGGCCCCCGTCGGGAAATGAGCAGTTCTTC. The J gene is TRBJ2-1, the V gene TRBV7-9; tentative D call: TRBD2 (5 bases). The CDR3 length is 16 residues. Trimming took 5 bases from V and 7 from J, leaving 21 bases between them. CDR1 SEHNR and CDR2 FQNEAQ come from the germline V gene (reference sequence).